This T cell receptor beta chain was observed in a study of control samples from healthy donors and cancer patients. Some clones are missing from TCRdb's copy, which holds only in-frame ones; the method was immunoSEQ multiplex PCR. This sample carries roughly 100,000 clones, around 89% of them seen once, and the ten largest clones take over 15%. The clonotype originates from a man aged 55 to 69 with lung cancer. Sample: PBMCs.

The CDR3 sequence: CASSTGVTGANVLTF. CDR3 DNA: TGTGCCAGCAGTACAGGGGTAACTGGGGCCAACGTCCTGACTTTC. The chain has TRBV13 and TRBJ2-6; 7 nucleotides line up with TRBD1. The CDR3 is 15 amino acids. The trim removed 6 bases at V and 2 bases at J, leaving 4 bases unmatched. Germline V lookup: CDR1 PRHDT, CDR2 FYEKMQ (reference sequence).